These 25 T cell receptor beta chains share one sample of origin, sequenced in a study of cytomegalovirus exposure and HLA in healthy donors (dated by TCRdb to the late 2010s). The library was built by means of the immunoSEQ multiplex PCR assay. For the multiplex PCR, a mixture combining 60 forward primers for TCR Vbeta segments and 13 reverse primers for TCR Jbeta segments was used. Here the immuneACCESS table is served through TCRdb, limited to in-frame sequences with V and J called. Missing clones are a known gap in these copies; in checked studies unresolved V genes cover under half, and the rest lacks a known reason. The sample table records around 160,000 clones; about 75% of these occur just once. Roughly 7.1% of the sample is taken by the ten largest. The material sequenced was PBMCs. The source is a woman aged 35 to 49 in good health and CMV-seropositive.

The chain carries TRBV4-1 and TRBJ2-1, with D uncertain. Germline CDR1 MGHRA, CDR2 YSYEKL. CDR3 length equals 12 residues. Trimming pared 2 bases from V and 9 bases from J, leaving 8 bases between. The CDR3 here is CASSQTLTEQFF. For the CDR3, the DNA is TGCGCCAGCAGCCAAACTTTAACTGAGCAGTTCTTC.

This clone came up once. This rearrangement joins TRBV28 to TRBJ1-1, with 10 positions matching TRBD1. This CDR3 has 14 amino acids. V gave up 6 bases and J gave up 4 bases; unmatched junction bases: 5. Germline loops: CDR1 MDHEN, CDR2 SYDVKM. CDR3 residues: CASSPGQGGTEAFF. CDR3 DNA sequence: TGTGCCAGCAGCCCCGGACAGGGGGGCACTGAAGCTTTCTTT.

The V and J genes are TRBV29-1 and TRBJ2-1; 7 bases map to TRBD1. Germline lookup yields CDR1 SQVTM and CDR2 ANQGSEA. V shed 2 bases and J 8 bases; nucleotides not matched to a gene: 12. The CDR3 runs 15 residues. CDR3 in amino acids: CSVEFSGQVVDEQFF. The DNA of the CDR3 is TGCAGCGTTGAATTTTCAGGACAGGTCGTCGATGAGCAGTTCTTC.

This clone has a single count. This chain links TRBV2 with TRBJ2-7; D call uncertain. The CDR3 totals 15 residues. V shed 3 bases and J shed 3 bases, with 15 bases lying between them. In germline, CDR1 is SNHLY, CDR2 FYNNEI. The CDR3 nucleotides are TGTGCCAGCAGTGAGGCGAGGCTAATCGGCTACGAGCAGTACTTC. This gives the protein CASSEARLIGYEQYF.

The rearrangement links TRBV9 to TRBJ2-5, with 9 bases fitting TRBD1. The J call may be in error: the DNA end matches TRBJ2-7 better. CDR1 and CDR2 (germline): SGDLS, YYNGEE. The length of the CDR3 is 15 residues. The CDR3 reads CASSSRTGVYNEQYF. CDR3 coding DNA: TGTGCCAGCAGCTCCCGGACAGGGGTTTATAACGAGCAGTACTTC.

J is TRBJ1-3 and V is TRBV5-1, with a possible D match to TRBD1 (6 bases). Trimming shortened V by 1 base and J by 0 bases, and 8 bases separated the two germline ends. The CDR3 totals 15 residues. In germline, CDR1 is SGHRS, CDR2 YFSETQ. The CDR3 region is CASSLTGSSGNTIYF. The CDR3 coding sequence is TGCGCCAGCAGCTTGACAGGGAGCTCTGGAAACACCATATATTTT.

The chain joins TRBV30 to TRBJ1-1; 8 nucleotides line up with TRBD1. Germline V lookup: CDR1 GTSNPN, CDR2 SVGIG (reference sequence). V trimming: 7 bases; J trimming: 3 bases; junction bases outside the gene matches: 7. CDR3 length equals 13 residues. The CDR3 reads CAFTGGWDTEAFF. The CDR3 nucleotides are TGTGCCTTTACAGGGGGGTGGGACACTGAAGCTTTCTTT.

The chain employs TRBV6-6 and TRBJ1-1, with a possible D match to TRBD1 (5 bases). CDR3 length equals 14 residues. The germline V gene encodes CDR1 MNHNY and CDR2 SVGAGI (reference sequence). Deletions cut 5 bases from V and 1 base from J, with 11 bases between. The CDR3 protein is CASSISQGNTEAFF. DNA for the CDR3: TGTGCCAGCAGTATATCCCAGGGGAACACTGAAGCTTTCTTT.

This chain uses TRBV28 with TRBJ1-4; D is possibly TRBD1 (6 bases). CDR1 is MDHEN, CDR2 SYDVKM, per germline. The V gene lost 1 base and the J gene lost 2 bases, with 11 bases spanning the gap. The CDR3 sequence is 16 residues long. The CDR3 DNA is TGTGCCAGCAGTTTATACGGGGGGCAGACTAATGAAAAACTGTTTTTT. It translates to CASSLYGGQTNEKLFF.

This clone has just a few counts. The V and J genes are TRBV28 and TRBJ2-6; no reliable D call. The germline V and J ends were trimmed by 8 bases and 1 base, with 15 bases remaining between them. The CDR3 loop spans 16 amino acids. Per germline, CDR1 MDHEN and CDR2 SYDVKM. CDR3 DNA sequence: TGTGCCAGCGGCGGCGTTTACCTATCTGGGGCCAACGTCCTGACTTTC. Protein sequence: CASGGVYLSGANVLTF.

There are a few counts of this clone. The CDR3 reads CASSQDPAGPYYEQYF. CDR3 DNA sequence: TGTGCCAGCAGCCAAGATCCGGCGGGGCCTTACTACGAGCAGTACTTC. This chain uses TRBV4-2 with TRBJ2-7; tentative D call: TRBD2 (6 bases). The V end was cut by 0 bases, the J end by 3 bases, with 15 bases between. Germline-derived CDR1 and CDR2 are LGHNA and YNFKEQ. The CDR3 runs to 16 residues.

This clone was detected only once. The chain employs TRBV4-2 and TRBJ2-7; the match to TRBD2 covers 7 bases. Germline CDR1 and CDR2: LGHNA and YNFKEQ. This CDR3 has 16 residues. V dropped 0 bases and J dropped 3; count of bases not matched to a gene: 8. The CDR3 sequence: CASSQDAGVNLYEQYF. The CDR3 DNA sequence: TGTGCCAGCAGCCAAGATGCGGGGGTAAATCTCTACGAGCAGTACTTC.

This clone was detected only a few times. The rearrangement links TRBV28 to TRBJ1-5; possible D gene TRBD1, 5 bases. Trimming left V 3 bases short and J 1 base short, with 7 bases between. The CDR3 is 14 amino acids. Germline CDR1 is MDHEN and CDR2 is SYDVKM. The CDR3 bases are TGTGCCAGCAGTTTGGCAGGGAGCAATCAGCCCCAGCATTTT. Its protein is CASSLAGSNQPQHF.

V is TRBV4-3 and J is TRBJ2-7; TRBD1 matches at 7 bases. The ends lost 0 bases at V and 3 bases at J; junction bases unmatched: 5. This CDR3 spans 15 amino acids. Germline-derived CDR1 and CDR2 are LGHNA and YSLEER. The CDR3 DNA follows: TGCGCCAGCAGCCAAGAGGCAGGGGACAGCTACGAGCAGTACTTC. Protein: CASSQEAGDSYEQYF.

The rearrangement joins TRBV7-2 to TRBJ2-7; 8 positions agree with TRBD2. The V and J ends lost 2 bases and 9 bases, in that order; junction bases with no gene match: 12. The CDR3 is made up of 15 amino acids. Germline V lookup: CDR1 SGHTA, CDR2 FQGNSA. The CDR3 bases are TGTGCCAGCAGCTTAAGTATAACTAGCGGAGTAGGGCAGTACTTC. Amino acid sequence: CASSLSITSGVGQYF.

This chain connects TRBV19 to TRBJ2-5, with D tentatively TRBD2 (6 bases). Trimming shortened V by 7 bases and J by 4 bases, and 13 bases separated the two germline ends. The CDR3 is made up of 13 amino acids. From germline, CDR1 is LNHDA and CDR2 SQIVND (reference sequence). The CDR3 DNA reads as TGTGCCAGTACGGCGGGGCGGGGAGAGACCCAGTACTTC. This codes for CASTAGRGETQYF.

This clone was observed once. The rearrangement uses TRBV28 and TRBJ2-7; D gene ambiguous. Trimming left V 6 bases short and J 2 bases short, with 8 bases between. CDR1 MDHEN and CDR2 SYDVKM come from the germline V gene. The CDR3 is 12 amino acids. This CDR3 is CASRQAPYEQYF. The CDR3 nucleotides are TGTGCCAGCAGGCAAGCGCCCTACGAGCAGTACTTC.

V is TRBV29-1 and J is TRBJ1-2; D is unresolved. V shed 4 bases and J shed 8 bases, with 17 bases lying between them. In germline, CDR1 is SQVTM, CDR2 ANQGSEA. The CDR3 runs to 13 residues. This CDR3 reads CSVASVGGIGYTF. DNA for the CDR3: TGCAGCGTTGCCTCCGTGGGCGGGATAGGCTACACCTTC.

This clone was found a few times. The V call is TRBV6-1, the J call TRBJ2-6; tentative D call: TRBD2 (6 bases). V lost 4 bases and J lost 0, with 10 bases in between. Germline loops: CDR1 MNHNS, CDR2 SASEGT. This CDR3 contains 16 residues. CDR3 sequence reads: CASSGSGDSGANVLTF. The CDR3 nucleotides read TGTGCCAGCAGTGGTTCGGGGGACTCTGGGGCCAACGTCCTGACTTTC.

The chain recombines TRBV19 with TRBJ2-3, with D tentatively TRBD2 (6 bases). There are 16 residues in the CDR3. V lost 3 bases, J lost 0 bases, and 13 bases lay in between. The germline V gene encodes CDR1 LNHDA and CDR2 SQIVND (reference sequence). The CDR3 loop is CASSIKSGLSTDTQYF. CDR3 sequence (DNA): TGTGCCAGTAGTATTAAAAGCGGGTTAAGCACAGATACGCAGTATTTT.

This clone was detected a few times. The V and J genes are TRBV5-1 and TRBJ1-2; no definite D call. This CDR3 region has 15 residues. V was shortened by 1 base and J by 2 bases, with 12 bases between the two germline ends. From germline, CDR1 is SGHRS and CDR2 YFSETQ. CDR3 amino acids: CASSLSGVTNYGYTF. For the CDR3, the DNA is TGCGCCAGCAGCTTGAGCGGAGTTACCAACTATGGCTACACCTTC.

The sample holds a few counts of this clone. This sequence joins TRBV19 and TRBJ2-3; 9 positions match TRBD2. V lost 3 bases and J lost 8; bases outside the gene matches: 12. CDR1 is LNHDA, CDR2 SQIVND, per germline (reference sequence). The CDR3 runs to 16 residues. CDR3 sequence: CASSIYAGGRIGTQYF. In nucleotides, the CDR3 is TGTGCCAGTAGTATTTACGCGGGAGGGCGAATAGGTACGCAGTATTTT.

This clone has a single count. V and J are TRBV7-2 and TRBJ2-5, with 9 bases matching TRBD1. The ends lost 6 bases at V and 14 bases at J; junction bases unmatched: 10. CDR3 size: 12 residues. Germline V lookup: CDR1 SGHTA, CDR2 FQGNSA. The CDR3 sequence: CASRVDRGREYF. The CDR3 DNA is TGTGCCAGCAGAGTGGACAGGGGAAGGGAATACTTC. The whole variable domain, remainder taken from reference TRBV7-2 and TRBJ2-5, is GAGVSQSPSNKVTEKGKDVELRCDPISGHTALYWYRQSLGQGLEFLIYFQGNSAPDKSGLPSDRFSAERTGGSVSTLTIQRTQQEDSAVYLCASRVDRGREYFGPGTRLLVL.

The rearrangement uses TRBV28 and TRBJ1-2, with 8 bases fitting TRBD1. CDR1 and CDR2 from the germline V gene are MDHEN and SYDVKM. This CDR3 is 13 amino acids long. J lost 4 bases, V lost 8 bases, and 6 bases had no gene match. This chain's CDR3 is CASAIDRGYGYTF. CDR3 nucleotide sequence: TGTGCCAGCGCTATTGACAGGGGCTATGGCTACACCTTC.

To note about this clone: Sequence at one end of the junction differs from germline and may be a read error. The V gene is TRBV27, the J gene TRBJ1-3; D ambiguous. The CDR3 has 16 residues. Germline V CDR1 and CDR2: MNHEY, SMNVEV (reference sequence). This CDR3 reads CASSSFGGYSGSTIYF. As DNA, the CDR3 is TGTGCCAGCAGTTCCTTTGGCGGGTACTCTGGAAGCACCATATATTTT.